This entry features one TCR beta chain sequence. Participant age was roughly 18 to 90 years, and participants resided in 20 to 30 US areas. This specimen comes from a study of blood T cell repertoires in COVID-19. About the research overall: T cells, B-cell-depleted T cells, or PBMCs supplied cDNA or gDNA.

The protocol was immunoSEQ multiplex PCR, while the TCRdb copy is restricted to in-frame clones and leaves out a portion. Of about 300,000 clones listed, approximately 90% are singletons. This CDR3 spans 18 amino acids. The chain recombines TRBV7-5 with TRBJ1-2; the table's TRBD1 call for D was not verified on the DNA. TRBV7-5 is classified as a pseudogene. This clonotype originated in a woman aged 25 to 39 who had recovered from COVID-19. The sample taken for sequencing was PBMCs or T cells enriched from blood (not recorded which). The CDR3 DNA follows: TGTGCCAGAAGCTTAGCCCCGGAGCACAGGGGACCTCGCTATGGCTACACCTTC. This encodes CARSLAPEHRGPRYGYTF.